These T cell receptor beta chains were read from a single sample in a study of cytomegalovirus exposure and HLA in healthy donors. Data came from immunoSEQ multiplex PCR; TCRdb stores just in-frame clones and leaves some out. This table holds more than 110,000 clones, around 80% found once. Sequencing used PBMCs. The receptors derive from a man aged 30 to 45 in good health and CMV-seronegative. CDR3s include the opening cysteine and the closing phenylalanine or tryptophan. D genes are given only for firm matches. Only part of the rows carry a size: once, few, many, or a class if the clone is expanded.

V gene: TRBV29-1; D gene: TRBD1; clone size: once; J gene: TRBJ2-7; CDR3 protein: CSVEGTGGTYEQYF; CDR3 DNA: TGCAGCGTTGAAGGGACAGGGGGTACCTACGAGCAGTACTTC
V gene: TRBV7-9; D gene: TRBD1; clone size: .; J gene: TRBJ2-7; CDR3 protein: CASSLAGGSSYEQYF; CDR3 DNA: TGTGCCAGCAGCCTAGCAGGGGGCAGCTCCTACGAGCAGTACTTC
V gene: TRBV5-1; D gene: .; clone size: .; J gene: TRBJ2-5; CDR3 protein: CASSLGDRREETQYF; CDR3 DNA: TGCGCCAGCAGCTTGGGGGATAGGCGGGAAGAGACCCAGTACTTC
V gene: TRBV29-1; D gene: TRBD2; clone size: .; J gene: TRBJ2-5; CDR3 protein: CSVRGLAGGQYF; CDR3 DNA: TGCAGCGTTAGGGGGTTAGCGGGGGGCCAGTACTTC
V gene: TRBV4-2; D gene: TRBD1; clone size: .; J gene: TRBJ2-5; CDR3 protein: CASSQDGTGAQETQYF; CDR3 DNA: TGTGCCAGCAGCCAAGATGGGACAGGGGCCCAAGAGACCCAGTACTTC
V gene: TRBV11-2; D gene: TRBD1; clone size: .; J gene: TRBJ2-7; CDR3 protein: CASSRPERGRVSYEQYF; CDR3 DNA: TGTGCCAGCAGCCGTCCCGAAAGGGGGCGCGTTTCCTACGAGCAGTACTTC
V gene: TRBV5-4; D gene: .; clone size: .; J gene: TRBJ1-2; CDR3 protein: CASSSQDYGYTF; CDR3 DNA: TGTGCCAGCAGCTCCCAGGACTATGGCTACACCTTC
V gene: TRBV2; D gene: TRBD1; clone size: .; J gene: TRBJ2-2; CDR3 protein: CASSRQGAGGELFF; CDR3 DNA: TGTGCCAGCAGTCGACAGGGGGCCGGCGGGGAGCTGTTTTTT
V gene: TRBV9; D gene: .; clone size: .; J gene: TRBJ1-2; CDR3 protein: CASSVQGVNYGYTF; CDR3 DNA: TGTGCCAGCAGCGTACAGGGTGTGAACTATGGCTACACCTTC
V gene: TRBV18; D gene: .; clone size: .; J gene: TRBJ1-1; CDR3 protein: CASSPSLGAAEAFF; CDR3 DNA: TGTGCCAGCTCACCATCTCTGGGGGCGGCTGAAGCTTTCTTT
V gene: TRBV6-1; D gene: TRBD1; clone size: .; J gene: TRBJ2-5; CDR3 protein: CASWDRVRVRETQYF; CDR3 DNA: TGTGCCAGCTGGGACAGGGTCCGGGTGAGGGAGACCCAGTACTTC